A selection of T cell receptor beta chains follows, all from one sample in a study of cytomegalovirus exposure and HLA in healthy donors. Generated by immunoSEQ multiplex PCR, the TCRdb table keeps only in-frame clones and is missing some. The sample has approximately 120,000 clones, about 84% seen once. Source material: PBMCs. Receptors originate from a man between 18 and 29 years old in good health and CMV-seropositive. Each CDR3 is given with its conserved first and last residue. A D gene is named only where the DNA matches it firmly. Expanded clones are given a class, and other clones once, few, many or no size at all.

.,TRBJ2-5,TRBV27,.,CASSSQFGAEETQYF,TGTGCCAGCAGTTCCCAATTTGGGGCAGAAGAGACCCAGTACTTC
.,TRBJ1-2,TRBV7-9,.,CASSLAVSYGYTF,TGTGCCAGCAGCTTAGCTGTATCCTATGGCTACACCTTC
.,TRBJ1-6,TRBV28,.,CASSLASQGNSPLHF,TGTGCCAGCAGTTTAGCGAGTCAGGGAAATTCACCCCTCCACTTT
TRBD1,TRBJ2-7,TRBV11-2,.,CASSLGRQGFYEQYF,TGTGCCAGCAGCTTAGGTCGACAGGGCTTTTACGAGCAGTACTTC
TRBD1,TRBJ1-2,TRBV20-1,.,CSAIDRGGYTF,TGCAGTGCTATCGACAGGGGCGGCTACACCTTC
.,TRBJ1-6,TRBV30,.,CAWTYRENSPLHF,TGTGCCTGGACGTACAGGGAAAATTCACCCCTCCACTTT
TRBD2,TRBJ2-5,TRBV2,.,CASTGGAETQYF,TGTGCCAGTACGGGGGGAGCGGAGACCCAGTACTTC
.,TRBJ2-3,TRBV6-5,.,CASSYRTGTDTQYF,TGTGCCAGCAGTTACCGGACAGGCACAGATACGCAGTATTTT
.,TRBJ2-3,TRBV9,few,CASSVAGGSRPDTQYF,TGTGCCAGCAGCGTAGCGGGCGGGTCACGACCAGATACGCAGTATTTT
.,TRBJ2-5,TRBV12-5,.,CASTPGGGGQETQYF,TGTGCTAGCACCCCAGGGGGCGGGGGACAAGAGACCCAGTACTTC
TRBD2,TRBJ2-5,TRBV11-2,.,CASSLGTSSLSRETQYF,TGTGCCAGCAGCCTGGGGACTAGCTCGTTATCTCGAGAGACCCAGTACTTC
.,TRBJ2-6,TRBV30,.,CAWSYSSGANVLTF,TGTGCCTGGAGTTACAGCTCTGGGGCCAACGTCCTGACTTTC
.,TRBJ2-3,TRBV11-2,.,CASGHTDTQYF,TGTGCCAGCGGCCACACAGATACGCAGTATTTT
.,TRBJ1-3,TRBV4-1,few,CASSQGTEGNTIYF,TGCGCCAGCAGCCAAGGGACAGAAGGAAACACCATATATTTT
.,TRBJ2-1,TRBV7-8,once,CASSYRTPSYNEQFF,TGTGCCAGCAGCTACCGGACTCCCTCCTACAATGAGCAGTTCTTC